The 18 T cell receptor beta chains listed next were all sequenced from one sample in a study of T cells in tuberculosis. Measured with immunoSEQ multiplex PCR; TCRdb has only the in-frame clones, and not every one. The table lists some 5,000 clones, 95% to 98% of them singletons, with 11% in the top ten. Time point: new active TB diagnosis, blood taken before or within 7 days of starting treatment. The source was PBMCs, collected at tuberculosis diagnosis. Receptors were obtained from an adult with tuberculosis.

The chain links TRBV7-9 to TRBJ2-7, with 11 positions matching TRBD1. Germline-derived CDR1 and CDR2 are SEHNR and FQNEAQ (reference sequence). The CDR3 consists of 16 residues. V shed 5 bases and J 3 bases; nucleotides not matched to a gene: 9. The CDR3 nucleotides are TGTGCCAGCAGCCGCTTTATAGGGACAGGGGGCTACGAGCAGTACTTC. This encodes CASSRFIGTGGYEQYF.

The chain has TRBV5-1 and TRBJ1-2; D is ambiguous. The CDR3 is 14 amino acids. V was pared by 2 bases and J by 4 bases, with 12 bases between. Germline assignment: CDR1 SGHRS and CDR2 YFSETQ. The CDR3 here is CASSFWSLSYGYTF. CDR3 DNA: TGCGCCAGCAGCTTTTGGAGCCTTTCCTATGGCTACACCTTC.

This rearrangement joins TRBV27 to TRBJ1-5, with D uncertain. The CDR3 sequence is 13 residues long. V shed 5 bases and J shed 0 bases, with 5 bases lying between them. The germline gives CDR1 MNHEY, CDR2 SMNVEV (reference sequence). Here the CDR3 reads CASSPHSNQPQHF. In DNA, the CDR3 is TGTGCCAGCAGTCCACATAGCAATCAGCCCCAGCATTTT.

J is TRBJ2-4 and V is TRBV18; 10 bases fit TRBD2. The CDR3 runs to 17 residues. CDR1 KGHSH and CDR2 LQKENI come from the germline V gene. J lost 2 bases, V lost 0 bases, and 4 bases had no gene match. The CDR3 loop reads CASSPPGAGGPKNIQYF. The CDR3 nucleotides are TGTGCCAGCTCACCACCGGGAGCGGGAGGGCCCAAAAACATTCAGTACTTC.

This clone has just a few counts. The genes are TRBV6-6 and TRBJ2-2, with 7 nucleotides matching TRBD2. Germline assignment: CDR1 MNHNY and CDR2 SVGAGI (reference sequence). The CDR3 consists of 11 residues. CDR3 sequence: CAGGSTGELFF. CDR3 DNA sequence: TGTGCAGGCGGGAGCACCGGGGAGCTGTTTTTT.

DNA for the CDR3: TGCGCCAGCACCCCGGGGATCGGTGAAGCTTTCTTT. Amino acid sequence: CASTPGIGEAFF. The chain employs TRBV5-1 and TRBJ1-1; D is unclear. From germline, CDR1 is SGHRS and CDR2 YFSETQ. V lost 6 bases, J lost 7 bases, and 13 bases lay in between. The CDR3 runs to 12 residues.

This clone has only one observation. This rearrangement joins TRBV5-4 to TRBJ2-7, with TRBD2 as a possible D gene (6 bases). V was shortened by 1 base and J by 1 base, with 12 bases between the two germline ends. Germline CDR1 reads SGHNT; CDR2 reads YYREEE (reference sequence). The CDR3 is made up of 15 amino acids. The CDR3 region has the DNA TGTGCCAGCAGCTTGAAGCGCGGGGTATCCTACGAGCAGTACTTC. Translated, it gives CASSLKRGVSYEQYF.

This rearrangement joins TRBV5-6 to TRBJ2-7; D is ambiguous. Germline CDR1 SGHDT, CDR2 YYEEEE. With 4 bases removed from V and 7 bases from J, the gap between germline ends came to 12 bases. The CDR3 has 12 residues. The CDR3: CASSVESEEQYF. CDR3 DNA: TGTGCCAGCAGCGTCGAAAGCGAAGAGCAGTACTTC.

This chain uses TRBV5-1 with TRBJ2-3, with D perhaps matching TRBD2 (6 bases). From germline, CDR1 is SGHRS and CDR2 YFSETQ. The CDR3 has 15 amino acids. The ends were cut back, 4 bases at V and 0 bases at J, with 12 bases in the middle. In DNA form, the CDR3 reads TGCGCCAGCAGCCATAGCGGAGAGAGCACAGATACGCAGTATTTT. This sequence encodes CASSHSGESTDTQYF.

This clone has a single count. This sequence joins TRBV2 and TRBJ2-3; unclear D gene. Germline assignment: CDR1 SNHLY and CDR2 FYNNEI. Trimming shortened V by 6 bases and J by 2 bases, and 12 bases separated the two germline ends. The CDR3 contains 14 residues. Here the CDR3 reads CASRMNRHTDTQYF. The DNA for the CDR3 is TGTGCCAGCAGAATGAACCGACACACAGATACGCAGTATTTT.

CDR3 nucleotide sequence: TGTGCCAGCAGCTGGGGGGGACTAGGAAAAGAGACCCAGTACTTC. Its protein is CASSWGGLGKETQYF. J is TRBJ2-5 and V is TRBV5-6, with 8 positions matching TRBD2. The CDR3 spans 15 residues. Trimming at V came to 3 bases and at J to 3 bases, leaving 7 bases not matched to a gene. Germline V gives CDR1 SGHDT, CDR2 YYEEEE. Variable domain in full (rest from reference TRBV5-6 and TRBJ2-5): DAGVTQSPTHLIKTRGQQVTLRCSPKSGHDTVSWYQQALGQGPQFIFQYYEEEERQRGNFPDRFSGHQFPNYSSELNVNALLLGDSALYLCASSWGGLGKETQYFGPGTRLLVL.

The genes are TRBV11-1 and TRBJ1-2; TRBD1 matches 8 bases. The CDR3 length is 13 residues. V lost 4 bases and J lost 6; bases outside the gene matches: 4. Germline assignment: CDR1 SGHAT and CDR2 FQDESV (reference sequence). CDR3 amino acids: CASSSTGGDGYTF. DNA of the CDR3: TGTGCCAGCAGCTCTACAGGGGGGGATGGCTACACCTTC.

This chain connects TRBV21-1 to TRBJ1-3. TRBV21-1 has pseudogene status. The CDR3 has 18 amino acids. In DNA form, the CDR3 reads TGTGCCAGCACCCGGCGGGGTGTTTCGGAGGTAAGGGGAAACACCATATATTTT. This codes for CASTRRGVSEVRGNTIYF.

This CDR3 is CAWGQGLEANVLTF. CDR3 nucleotide sequence: TGTGCCTGGGGACAGGGTCTCGAGGCCAACGTCCTGACTTTC. The rearrangement links TRBV30 to TRBJ2-6; 8 bases are a match to TRBD1. The V gene's germline CDR1 is GTSNPN and CDR2 SVGIG (reference sequence). The CDR3 is made up of 14 amino acids. Trimming took 5 bases from V and 6 from J; bases not matched to a gene: 6. Together with reference TRBV30 and TRBJ2-6, the CDR3 gives the full variable domain: SQTIHQWPATLVQPVGSPLSLECTVEGTSNPNLYWYRQAAGRGLQLLFYSVGIGQISSEVPQNLSASRPQDRQFILSSKKLLLSDSGFYLCAWGQGLEANVLTFGAGSRLTVL.

The CDR3 DNA reads TGTGCCAGCAGCTTAGCTCGGTCAGGGTATGGCTACACCTTC. Its protein product is CASSLARSGYGYTF. The gene calls are TRBV7-2 and TRBJ1-2, with TRBD1 as a possible D gene (5 bases). Germline CDR1 reads SGHTA; CDR2 reads FQGNSA. With 0 bases removed from V and 5 bases from J, the gap between germline ends came to 10 bases. The CDR3 consists of 14 residues.

The chain joins TRBV30 to TRBJ2-5; 9 bases align to TRBD2. The J segment lost 1 base and the V segment lost 0 bases, leaving 12 bases of the junction unmatched. Germline V lookup: CDR1 GTSNPN, CDR2 SVGIG (reference sequence). There are 18 residues in the CDR3. The CDR3: CAWSVQAGGYSIQETQYF. The CDR3 region has the DNA TGTGCCTGGAGTGTACAGGCGGGGGGGTATTCAATCCAAGAGACCCAGTACTTC.

The chain carries TRBV6-6 and TRBJ2-7; no firm D call. Trimming took off 6 bases at V and 2 bases at J, with 11 bases between the two ends. The germline gives CDR1 MNHNY, CDR2 SVGAGI (reference sequence). There are 13 residues in the CDR3. CDR3 protein: CASSQTETYEQYF. CDR3 nucleotides: TGTGCCAGCAGCCAAACAGAGACCTACGAGCAGTACTTC.

This chain uses TRBV11-3 with TRBJ2-3; D perhaps matches TRBD1 (6 bases). There are 14 residues in the CDR3. The ends were cut back, 3 bases at V and 0 bases at J, with 7 bases in the middle. From germline, CDR1 is SGHNT and CDR2 YENEEA. CDR3 loop: CASSLGASTDTQYF. In DNA, the CDR3 is TGTGCCAGCAGCTTGGGGGCCAGCACAGATACGCAGTATTTT.